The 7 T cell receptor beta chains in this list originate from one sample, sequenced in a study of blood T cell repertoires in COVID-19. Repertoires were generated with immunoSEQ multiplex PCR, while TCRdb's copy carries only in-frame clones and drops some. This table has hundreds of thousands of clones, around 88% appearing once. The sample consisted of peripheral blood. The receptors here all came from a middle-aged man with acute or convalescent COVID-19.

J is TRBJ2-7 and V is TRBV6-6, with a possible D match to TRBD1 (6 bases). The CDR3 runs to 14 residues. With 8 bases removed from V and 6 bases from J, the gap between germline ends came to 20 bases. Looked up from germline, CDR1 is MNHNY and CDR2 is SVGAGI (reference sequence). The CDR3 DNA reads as TGTGCCAGCCTGGCGGCCACAGGGATAGGCGAGCAGTACTTC. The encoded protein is CASLAATGIGEQYF.

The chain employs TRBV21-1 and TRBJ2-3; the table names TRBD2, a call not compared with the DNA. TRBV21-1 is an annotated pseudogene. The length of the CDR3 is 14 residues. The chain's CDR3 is CASSTTHSTDTQYF. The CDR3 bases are TGTGCCAGCAGCACTACGCACTCCACAGATACGCAGTATTTT.

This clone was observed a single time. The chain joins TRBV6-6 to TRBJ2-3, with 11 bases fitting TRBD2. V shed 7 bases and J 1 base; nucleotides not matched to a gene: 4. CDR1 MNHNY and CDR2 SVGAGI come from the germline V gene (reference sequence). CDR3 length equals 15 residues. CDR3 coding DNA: TGTGCCAGCACCCTACTAGCGGGGGGCACAGATACGCAGTATTTT. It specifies CASTLLAGGTDTQYF.

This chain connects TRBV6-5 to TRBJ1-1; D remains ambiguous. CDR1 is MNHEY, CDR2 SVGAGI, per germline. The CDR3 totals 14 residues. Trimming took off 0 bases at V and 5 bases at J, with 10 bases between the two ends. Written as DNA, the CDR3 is TGTGCCAGCAGTTACTCGGGCCAGAGTACTGAAGCTTTCTTT. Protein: CASSYSGQSTEAFF.

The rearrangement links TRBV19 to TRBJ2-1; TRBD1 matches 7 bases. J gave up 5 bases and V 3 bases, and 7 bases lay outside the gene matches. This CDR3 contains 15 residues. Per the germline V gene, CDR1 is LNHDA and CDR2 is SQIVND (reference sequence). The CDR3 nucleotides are TGTGCCAGTAGTATCACGGGACAGCTGAACAATGAGCAGTTCTTC. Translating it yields CASSITGQLNNEQFF.

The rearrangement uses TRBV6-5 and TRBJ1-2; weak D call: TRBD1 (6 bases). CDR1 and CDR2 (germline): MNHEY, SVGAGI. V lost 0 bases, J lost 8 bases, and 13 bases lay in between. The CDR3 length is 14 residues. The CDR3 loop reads CASSYSRQVGGYTF. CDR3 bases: TGTGCCAGCAGTTACTCCCGACAGGTTGGAGGCTACACCTTC.

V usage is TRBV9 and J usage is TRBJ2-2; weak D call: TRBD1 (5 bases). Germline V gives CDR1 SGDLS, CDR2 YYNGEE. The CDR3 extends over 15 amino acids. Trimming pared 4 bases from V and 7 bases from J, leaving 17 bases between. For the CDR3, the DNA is TGTGCCAGCAGCCCCTACGGGCAGGGTGGCGGGGAGCTGTTTTTT. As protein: CASSPYGQGGGELFF.